The clone carrying this T cell receptor (beta chain) was detected a few times. Its antigen is unidentified. The J segment lost 5 bases and the V segment lost 6 bases, leaving 12 bases of the junction unmatched. This CDR3 is built from 15 residues. Looked up from germline, CDR1 is SGHTA and CDR2 is FQGNSA. The sample originates from a study of T cell repertoires in cytomegalovirus infection. Study-level information: Evidence of both CMV infection and a matching HLA type came from public TCR beta signatures.

Study findings and constraints: HLA-C-restricted CMV-specific TCR beta clonotypes were dominant in the ex vivo response. The cumulative frequency of public TCR beta families distinguished individuals who carried CMV together with the relevant HLA.

TCRdb fed the reads into MiXCR, producing one record per CDR3 protein. The data hold approximately 590,000 distinct CDR3 sequences, with roughly 42% observed a single time. The sequence derives from a human donor in good health (CMV status not recorded). Some clones in this sample may be carry-over from other donors' samples. The source was cultured PBMCs, collected from culture after CMV antigen stimulation. V and J are TRBV7-2 and TRBJ2-5; 7 nucleotides match TRBD2. CDR3 nucleotides: TGTGCCAGCAGACGCACTTCGGGGGGAGGGGAGACCCAGTACTTC. Translation: CASRRTSGGGETQYF. The full variable domain, in which reference TRBV7-2 and TRBJ2-5 provide the parts outside the CDR3, is GAGVSQSPSNKVTEKGKDVELRCDPISGHTALYWYRQSLGQGLEFLIYFQGNSAPDKSGLPSDRFSAERTGGSVSTLTIQRTQQEDSAVYLCASRRTSGGGETQYFGPGTRLLVL.